Listed here are 3 T cell receptor beta chains from one sample, sequenced in a study of T cells after yellow fever vaccination. TCRdb reprocessed the 5' RACE reads via MiXCR and lists one record per CDR3 protein. The sample lists approximately 260,000 distinct CDR3 sequences, 10% to 15% occurring once. Source: CD4+ T cells sorted from PBMCs, taken 45 days after the yellow fever booster vaccination. Every receptor here comes from a man aged 30 to 45 who received the YFV17D yellow fever vaccine.

This clonotype was detected only a few times. J is TRBJ1-2 and V is TRBV9; no clear D gene. CDR1 SGDLS and CDR2 YYNGEE come from the germline V gene. The CDR3 has 14 residues. Trimming left V 0 bases short and J 1 base short, with 7 bases between. CDR3 residues: CASSVGSSNYGYTF. The CDR3 DNA is TGTGCCAGCAGCGTAGGTTCGAGTAACTATGGCTACACCTTC.

This rearrangement joins TRBV28 to TRBJ2-7, with 9 positions matching TRBD2. The CDR3 consists of 14 residues. Germline V lookup: CDR1 MDHEN, CDR2 SYDVKM. J lost 6 bases, V lost 5 bases, and 8 bases had no gene match. The CDR3 here is CASSLPGLASEQYF. Here the CDR3 DNA reads TGTGCCAGCAGTCTCCCGGGACTAGCAAGCGAGCAGTACTTC.

This clonotype was recorded a few times. This sequence joins TRBV4-3 and TRBJ1-5; tentative D call: TRBD1 (6 bases). CDR1 is LGHNA, CDR2 YSLEER, per germline. The CDR3 loop spans 17 amino acids. The ends were cut back, 0 bases at V and 0 bases at J, with 12 bases in the middle. CDR3 sequence reads: CASSQDYRENSNQPQHF. The CDR3 DNA follows: TGCGCCAGCAGCCAAGACTACAGGGAAAATAGCAATCAGCCCCAGCATTTT.